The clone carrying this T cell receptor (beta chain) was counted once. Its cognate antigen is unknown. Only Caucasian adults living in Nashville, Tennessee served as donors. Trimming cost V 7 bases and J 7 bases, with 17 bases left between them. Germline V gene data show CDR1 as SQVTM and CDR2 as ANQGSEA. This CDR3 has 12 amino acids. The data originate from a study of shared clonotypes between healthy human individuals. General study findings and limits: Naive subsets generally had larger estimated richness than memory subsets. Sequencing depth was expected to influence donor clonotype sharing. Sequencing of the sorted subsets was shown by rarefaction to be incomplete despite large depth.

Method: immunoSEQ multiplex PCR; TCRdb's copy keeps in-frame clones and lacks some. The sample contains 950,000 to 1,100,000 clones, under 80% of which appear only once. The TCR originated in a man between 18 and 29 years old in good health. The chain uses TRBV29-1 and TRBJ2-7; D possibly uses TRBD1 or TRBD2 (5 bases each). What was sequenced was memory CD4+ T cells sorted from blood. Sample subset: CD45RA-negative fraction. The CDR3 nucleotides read TGCAGCGGAAAGAGGGACGGCTGGGAGCAGTACTTC. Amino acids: CSGKRDGWEQYF.